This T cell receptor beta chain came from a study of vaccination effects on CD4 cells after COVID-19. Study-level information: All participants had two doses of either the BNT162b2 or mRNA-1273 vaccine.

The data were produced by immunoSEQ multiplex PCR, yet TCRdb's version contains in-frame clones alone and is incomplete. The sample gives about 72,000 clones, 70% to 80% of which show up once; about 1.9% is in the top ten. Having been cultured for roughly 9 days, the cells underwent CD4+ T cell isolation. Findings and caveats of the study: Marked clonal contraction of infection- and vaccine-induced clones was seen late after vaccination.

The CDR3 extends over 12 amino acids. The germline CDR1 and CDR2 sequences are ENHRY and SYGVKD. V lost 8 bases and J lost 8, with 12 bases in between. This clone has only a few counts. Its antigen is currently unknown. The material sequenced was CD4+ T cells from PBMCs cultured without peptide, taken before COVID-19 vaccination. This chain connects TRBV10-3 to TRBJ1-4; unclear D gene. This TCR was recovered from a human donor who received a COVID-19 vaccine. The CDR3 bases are TGTGCCATCTCAAGGACCGGAGAAAAACTGTTTTTT. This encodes CAISRTGEKLFF.